These 5 T cell receptor beta chains came from one sample sequenced in a study of CD8+ T cells in alopecia areata. Sequencing relied on a cDNA template that was reverse transcribed from extracted RNA. This table comes from immunoSEQ multiplex PCR, and its TCRdb copy is limited to in-frame clones, with some not included. The sample records around 210,000 clones, approximately 53% being singletons. Specimen: CD8+ T cells sorted from blood. The receptors stem from a human donor in good health.

The chain couples TRBV6-5 to TRBJ2-3; possible D gene TRBD1, 6 bases. Germline CDR1 MNHEY, CDR2 SVGAGI. The CDR3 covers 15 residues. V lost 6 bases and J lost 2, with 15 bases in between. CDR3 nucleotide sequence: TGTGCCAGCAGGGGGGCTCTAGATCTCACAGATACGCAGTATTTT. As protein: CASRGALDLTDTQYF.

The V gene is TRBV18, the J gene TRBJ1-2; TRBD1 matches 7 bases. Germline CDR1 and CDR2: KGHSH and LQKENI. V lost 3 bases and J lost 4; bases outside the gene matches: 8. The CDR3 length is 15 residues. CDR3 amino acids: CASSPPGTDPYGYTF. Here the CDR3 DNA reads TGTGCCAGCTCACCGCCCGGGACAGATCCCTATGGCTACACCTTC.

The chain employs TRBV7-9 and TRBJ2-7; TRBD2 might be the D (6 bases). Germline V CDR1 and CDR2: SEHNR, FQNEAQ (reference sequence). This CDR3 has 15 residues. Trimming shortened V by 5 bases and J by 4 bases, and 18 bases separated the two germline ends. In DNA form, the CDR3 reads TGTGCCAGCAGCCCCGGGACTTCCCCAGGATACGAGCAGTACTTC. Its translation: CASSPGTSPGYEQYF.

V usage is TRBV13 and J usage is TRBJ1-5; no clear D gene. The germline V gene encodes CDR1 PRHDT and CDR2 FYEKMQ (reference sequence). CDR3 length: 15 residues. V was shortened by 0 bases and J by 2 bases, with 8 bases between the two germline ends. The chain's CDR3 is CASSLGVLGNQPQHF. The DNA of the CDR3 is TGTGCCAGCAGCTTAGGGGTTTTGGGCAATCAGCCCCAGCATTTT.

This clone was seen more than once but under ten times. The V gene is TRBV5-6, the J gene TRBJ2-2, with D perhaps matching TRBD1 (6 bases). Germline V gene data show CDR1 as SGHDT and CDR2 as YYEEEE. This CDR3 contains 14 residues. V was clipped by 4 bases and J by 1 base, with 8 bases between them. CDR3 region: CASSGGQNTGELFF. CDR3 DNA sequence: TGTGCCAGCAGCGGGGGACAGAACACCGGGGAGCTGTTTTTT.